This is a list of T cell receptor beta chains from one sample in a study of cytomegalovirus exposure and HLA in healthy donors. The assay was immunoSEQ multiplex PCR, and TCRdb's table has in-frame clones only and misses some. The repertoire holds 110,000 to 150,000 clones, with around 88% as singletons. What was sequenced was PBMCs. These TCRs come from a woman under 30 in good health and CMV-seropositive. The CDR3 runs from the conserved cysteine through the conserved F or W. The D gene is left open where the match is weak. Size is stated for part of the rows, as once, few or many counts, or as a class when the clone is expanded.

.	12	TRBV2	TRBJ1-3	.	CASSEAENTIYF	TGTGCCAGCAGTGAGGCGGAAAACACCATATATTTT
.	13	TRBV27	TRBJ2-7	.	CATRGGAVYEQYF	TGTGCCACTAGGGGGGGGGCTGTATACGAGCAGTACTTC
.	16	TRBV30	TRBJ2-3	TRBD2	CAWSSRTSGGTDTQYF	TGTGCCTGGAGTTCCAGGACTAGCGGGGGAACAGATACGCAGTATTTT
.	14	TRBV5-6	TRBJ2-7	TRBD1	CASSPAGGNYEQYF	TGTGCCAGCAGCCCCGCAGGGGGAAACTACGAGCAGTACTTC
.	13	TRBV5-4	TRBJ1-2	.	CASSLVPGNGYTF	TGTGCCAGCAGCTTGGTTCCGGGGAATGGCTACACCTTC
.	15	TRBV7-2	TRBJ2-3	.	CASSRQVHSTDTQYF	TGTGCCAGCAGTCGACAGGTCCATAGCACAGATACGCAGTATTTT
.	14	TRBV5-6	TRBJ2-7	.	CASSSNPGSYEQYF	TGTGCCAGCAGCTCAAACCCGGGATCCTACGAGCAGTACTTC
.	15	TRBV13	TRBJ2-3	TRBD2	CASSLAGGLTDTQYF	TGTGCCAGCAGCCTAGCGGGGGGTCTCACAGATACGCAGTATTTT
.	14	TRBV27	TRBJ1-1	.	CASNVQGPNTEAFF	TGTGCCAGCAATGTACAGGGTCCGAACACTGAAGCTTTCTTT
.	13	TRBV5-1	TRBJ1-6	.	CASSLELDSPLHF	TGCGCCAGCAGCTTAGAGTTAGATTCACCCCTCCACTTT
.	13	TRBV2	TRBJ2-2	.	CASSLQNTGELFF	TGTGCCAGCAGTTTACAGAACACCGGGGAGCTGTTTTTT
.	13	TRBV5-1	TRBJ2-2	.	CASTPSGTGELFF	TGCGCCAGCACACCTTCGGGCACCGGGGAGCTGTTTTTT
once	16	TRBV18	TRBJ1-4	.	CASSQLGAATNEKLFF	TGTGCCAGCTCACAACTCGGAGCTGCAACTAATGAAAAACTGTTTTTT
.	13	TRBV7-2	TRBJ2-2	.	CASSLRFTGELFF	TGTGCCAGCAGCTTGAGGTTCACCGGGGAGCTGTTTTTT
.	15	TRBV30	TRBJ1-6	TRBD1	CAWSGQGTGDSPLHF	TGTGCCTGGAGTGGACAGGGAACCGGGGATTCACCCCTCCACTTT
.	15	TRBV5-1	TRBJ1-2	.	CASSLGSAGNYGYTF	TGCGCCAGCAGCTTGGGATCTGCGGGAAACTATGGCTACACCTTC
many	13	TRBV19	TRBJ1-2	TRBD1	CASSTTGTYGYTF	TGTGCCAGTAGTACGACAGGGACCTATGGCTACACCTTC
.	16	TRBV18	TRBJ2-1	TRBD2	CASSPPMAGGSNEQFF	TGTGCCAGCTCACCACCGATGGCGGGGGGATCTAATGAGCAGTTCTTC
.	14	TRBV5-1	TRBJ1-1	TRBD1	CASSPDRANTEAFF	TGCGCCAGCAGTCCAGACAGGGCCAACACTGAAGCTTTCTTT
.	17	TRBV6-1	TRBJ2-6	.	CASSERLYSSGANVLTF	TGTGCCAGCAGTGAACGGCTGTACAGCTCTGGGGCCAACGTCCTGACTTTC
few	15	TRBV6-5	TRBJ2-7	TRBD2	CASSPGLAGTYEQYF	TGTGCCAGCAGCCCGGGACTAGCGGGGACCTACGAGCAGTACTTC
.	14	TRBV13	TRBJ2-1	.	CASSLGSPSPEQFF	TGTGCCAGCAGCTTAGGGTCCCCCTCCCCCGAGCAGTTCTTC
.	16	TRBV4-2	TRBJ2-2	.	CASSQSFSYNTGELFF	TGTGCCAGCAGCCAAAGCTTCTCATACAACACCGGGGAGCTGTTTTTT
.	14	TRBV18	TRBJ2-3	TRBD1	CASSGTGGPDTQYF	TGTGCCAGCTCAGGGACAGGGGGCCCAGATACGCAGTATTTT
.	17	TRBV9	TRBJ2-1	TRBD1	CASSVVGTGVSYNEQFF	TGTGCCAGCAGCGTAGTGGGGACAGGGGTCTCCTACAATGAGCAGTTCTTC
once	16	TRBV6-5	TRBJ1-1	TRBD1	CASSYSPWTGGTEAFF	TGTGCCAGCAGTTACTCGCCCTGGACAGGGGGGACTGAAGCTTTCTTT
.	15	TRBV19	TRBJ2-5	TRBD2	CASSQLAGGPETQYF	TGTGCCAGTAGCCAACTAGCGGGGGGGCCAGAGACCCAGTACTTC
.	11	TRBV20-1	TRBJ1-1	.	CSARRNTEAFF	TGCAGTGCTAGACGGAACACTGAAGCTTTCTTT
.	15	TRBV28	TRBJ1-2	.	CASSFNWGPNYGYTF	TGTGCCAGCAGTTTTAACTGGGGGCCCAACTATGGCTACACCTTC
.	13	TRBV10-3	TRBJ2-1	TRBD2	CAIAGGLYNEQFF	TGTGCCATAGCGGGGGGGCTTTACAATGAGCAGTTCTTC
.	15	TRBV28	TRBJ1-4	.	CASRDFRDWDEKLFF	TGTGCCAGCAGAGACTTCAGGGATTGGGATGAAAAACTGTTTTTT
once	15	TRBV5-1	TRBJ2-3	TRBD2	CASSLLAGGTDTQYF	TGCGCCAGCAGCTTACTAGCGGGGGGCACAGATACGCAGTATTTT
once	16	TRBV9	TRBJ2-3	TRBD2	CASSVVGGDSTDTQYF	TGTGCCAGCAGCGTAGTTGGGGGGGATAGCACAGATACGCAGTATTTT
.	17	TRBV7-3	TRBJ2-3	TRBD2	CASSLTPSGGPRDTQYF	TGTGCCAGCAGCTTAACCCCCAGCGGGGGCCCGAGGGATACGCAGTATTTT
.	14	TRBV28	TRBJ1-5	.	CASSLGWRGQPQHF	TGTGCCAGCAGTTTAGGGTGGAGGGGTCAGCCCCAGCATTTT
.	14	TRBV6-5	TRBJ2-7	.	CASSYGRGRHEQYF	TGTGCCAGCAGTTACGGCAGGGGCCGCCACGAGCAGTACTTC
.	16	TRBV5-1	TRBJ2-5	TRBD2	CASSLLSGGSQETQYF	TGCGCCAGCAGCTTGCTTAGCGGGGGGTCGCAAGAGACCCAGTACTTC
.	15	TRBV9	TRBJ2-2	.	CASSVAGQNTGELFF	TGTGCCAGCAGCGTAGCAGGTCAGAACACCGGGGAGCTGTTTTTT
.	14	TRBV6-5	TRBJ1-1	TRBD1	CASSYGQGYTEAFF	TGTGCCAGCAGTTACGGACAGGGGTACACTGAAGCTTTCTTT
many	15	TRBV27	TRBJ2-2	TRBD1	CASSRTGPNTGELFF	TGTGCCAGCAGTCGGACAGGGCCGAACACCGGGGAGCTGTTTTTT
.	18	TRBV7-3	TRBJ2-1	TRBD2	CASSLTGLADDFYNEQFF	TGTGCCAGCAGCTTAACAGGACTAGCGGACGATTTTTACAATGAGCAGTTCTTC
.	15	TRBV6-5	TRBJ1-6	TRBD1	CASSTGTGINSPLHF	TGTGCCAGCAGTACAGGGACAGGAATTAATTCACCCCTCCACTTT
.	15	TRBV4-1	TRBJ2-7	TRBD1	CASSQDRDRVYEQYF	TGCGCCAGCAGCCAAGACCGGGACAGGGTCTACGAGCAGTACTTC
.	16	TRBV28	TRBJ2-7	.	CASSLDSGHPSYEQYF	TGTGCCAGCAGTTTGGACTCGGGACACCCCTCCTACGAGCAGTACTTC
.	12	TRBV19	TRBJ1-2	.	CASSWGGSGYTF	TGTGCCAGTAGCTGGGGGGGTAGCGGCTACACCTTC
.	13	TRBV7-2	TRBJ2-7	.	CASSYRGTYEQYF	TGTGCCAGCAGCTACCGGGGAACCTACGAGCAGTACTTC
.	15	TRBV5-7	TRBJ2-7	.	CASSGRRDWINEQYF	TGTGCCAGCAGCGGGAGGCGGGATTGGATCAACGAGCAGTACTTC
few	15	TRBV27	TRBJ2-7	TRBD1	CASSWKTGPPYEQYF	TGTGCCAGCAGTTGGAAGACAGGGCCCCCTTACGAGCAGTACTTC
.	15	TRBV4-1	TRBJ1-5	.	CASSHPGSGYQPQHF	TGCGCCAGCAGCCATCCGGGCAGCGGATATCAGCCCCAGCATTTT
.	16	TRBV9	TRBJ1-3	TRBD1	CASSPNRQGARNTIYF	TGTGCCAGCAGCCCCAATCGGCAGGGGGCAAGAAACACCATATATTTT
.	17	TRBV7-6	TRBJ2-5	.	CASSLAGFQVPQETQYF	TGTGCCAGCAGCTTAGCGGGTTTTCAGGTACCCCAAGAGACCCAGTACTTC
.	16	TRBV18	TRBJ2-2	.	CASSQLGTSNTGELFF	TGTGCCAGCTCACAACTAGGGACATCGAACACCGGGGAGCTGTTTTTT